The rows below give T cell receptor beta chains drawn from one sample of a study of cytomegalovirus exposure and HLA in healthy donors. The method was immunoSEQ multiplex PCR; TCRdb's version includes in-frame clones alone and lacks a portion of them. The sample lists approximately 150,000 clones, roughly 80% occurring once. Sequencing input: PBMCs. Receptors originate from a male donor in good health and CMV-seronegative. The CDR3 runs from the conserved cysteine through the conserved F or W. The order of the fields is clone size, D gene, J gene, V gene, CDR3 DNA, CDR3 protein. The D gene is left open where the match is weak. The size field is filled for only some rows; it gives once, few, many or a size class.

- TRBD1 TRBJ2-1 TRBV19 TGTGCCAGTACCACCCACCGGGACAGGGGGTACAATGAGCAGTTCTTC CASTTHRDRGYNEQFF
- - TRBJ2-7 TRBV5-1 TGCGCCAGCAGCCCTCTCCGTGCGTCCTACGAGCAGTACTTC CASSPLRASYEQYF
- - TRBJ2-3 TRBV7-8 TGTGCCAGCAGCATTCGGACGGGGTTCACAGATACGCAGTATTTT CASSIRTGFTDTQYF
- TRBD2 TRBJ2-3 TRBV2 TGTGCCAGCCCAACTAGCGGGAGGACAGATTCGCAGTATTTT CASPTSGRTDSQYF
- TRBD1 TRBJ1-3 TRBV11-2 TGTGCCAGCAGCTTCTCCGTCGGGACAGGGACTTCTGGAAACACCATATATTTT CASSFSVGTGTSGNTIYF
once - TRBJ1-4 TRBV6-1 TGTGCCAGCAGTGAATCCGGGGGTTCGAATGAAAAACTGTTTTTT CASSESGGSNEKLFF
- TRBD1 TRBJ2-3 TRBV19 TGTGCCAGTAGTTTCGACAGGGTCCTATCAGATACGCAGTATTTT CASSFDRVLSDTQYF
- TRBD1 TRBJ1-1 TRBV28 TGTGCCAGCAGTTTGGGACAGGGGCGGGTGAGAGCTTTCTTT CASSLGQGRVRAFF
- - TRBJ1-2 TRBV2 TGTGCCAGCAAGATGGCCCAGGGCTATGGCTACACCTTC CASKMAQGYGYTF
- TRBD2 TRBJ2-7 TRBV28 TGTGCCAGCAGCAAGGCCGCGGGGGGGCCCCCCGCCCAGGAGCAGTACTTC CASSKAAGGPPAQEQYF
few TRBD1 TRBJ1-1 TRBV19 TGTGCCAGTAGTAGAGGACAGGGGAACACTGAAGCTTTCTTT CASSRGQGNTEAFF
- - TRBJ2-7 TRBV27 TGTGCCAGCAGTCCCCGGGGGGCTAACTACGAGCAGTACTTC CASSPRGANYEQYF
few TRBD2 TRBJ2-3 TRBV6-4 TGTGCCAGCAGTGAGCGGGGGGGCACAGATACGCAGTATTTT CASSERGGTDTQYF
- - TRBJ2-1 TRBV5-4 TGTGCCAGCAGCCAGGACCCCGGAGGGTACAATGAGCAGTTCTTC CASSQDPGGYNEQFF
- - TRBJ2-7 TRBV7-2 TGTGCCAGCAGCCGGACTGGGCTCTTCTACGAGCAGTACTTC CASSRTGLFYEQYF
- - TRBJ2-7 TRBV7-7 TGTGCCAGCAGCCAAGAAATTGACAACGGGGGTCACGCCGAGCAGTACTTC CASSQEIDNGGHAEQYF
few - TRBJ1-4 TRBV5-4 TGTGCCAGCAGCACCGAAGAGGCTGAAAAACTGTTTTTT CASSTEEAEKLFF
- TRBD1 TRBJ1-3 TRBV19 TGTGCCAGCGGGACAGGGTACTCCGGAAACACCATATATTTT CASGTGYSGNTIYF
once - TRBJ1-1 TRBV18 TGTGCCAGCTCACTCCCGACAGGTTTCTACACTGAAGCTTTCTTT CASSLPTGFYTEAFF
- - TRBJ1-6 TRBV7-9 TGTGCCAGCAGTAACCAGGGGATTCATAATTCACCCCTCCACTTT CASSNQGIHNSPLHF
- TRBD1 TRBJ2-1 TRBV7-2 TGTGCCAGCAGCTCGACAGGGGGTAATGAGCAGTTCTTC CASSSTGGNEQFF
few - TRBJ1-5 TRBV6-1 TGTGCCAGCAGTGAAGGGGGGGGATTTCAGCCCCAGCATTTT CASSEGGGFQPQHF
- - TRBJ2-5 TRBV21-1 TGTGCCAGCAGCGTGGGGACAGGGGGCGGGTGGGAGACCCAGTACTTC CASSVGTGGGWETQYF
- TRBD1 TRBJ1-1 TRBV13 TGTGCCAGCAGTACTCGACAGGGACAAGCTTTCTTT CASSTRQGQAFF
- TRBD1 TRBJ1-4 TRBV27 TGTGCCAGCAGTTGGACAGGGACTAATGAAAAACTGTTTTTT CASSWTGTNEKLFF
- TRBD2 TRBJ2-3 TRBV7-2 TGTGCCAGCAGCTTCCTAGCGGGGGGAACCGCAGATACGCAGTATTTT CASSFLAGGTADTQYF
- - TRBJ2-2 TRBV6-1 TGTGCCAGCAGTGTGAATTCGGACACCGGGGAGCTGTTTTTT CASSVNSDTGELFF
once - TRBJ2-1 TRBV7-9 TGTGCCAGCAGCTTAGTTCTAATGGACAATGAGCAGTTCTTC CASSLVLMDNEQFF
- TRBD1 TRBJ1-2 TRBV7-2 TGTGCCAGCAGCATCTTACTAGGACAGGATGGCTACACCTTC CASSILLGQDGYTF
few - TRBJ2-1 TRBV6-4 TGTGCCAGCAGTGCTCGGGACTCCAACTACAATGAGCAGTTCTTC CASSARDSNYNEQFF
- TRBD1 TRBJ1-2 TRBV5-1 TGCGCCAGCAGCGGGGGACAGGGATGGGGCTACACCTTC CASSGGQGWGYTF
- TRBD2 TRBJ2-7 TRBV6-5 TGTGCCAGCAGTTACTCGGGACTAGCGGGTAGCTACGAGCAGTACTTC CASSYSGLAGSYEQYF
- - TRBJ2-7 TRBV7-9 TGTGCCAGCAGCTCACGGGGTCCGGACTGGTCCTACGAGCAGTACTTC CASSSRGPDWSYEQYF
- - TRBJ1-2 TRBV7-2 TGTGCCAGCAGCTTAGGAGGATTCGGGGGCTACACCTTC CASSLGGFGGYTF
- - TRBJ1-3 TRBV5-5 TGTGCCAGCAGCTATGAGGGAGTCCAGAGCTCTGGAAACACCATATATTTT CASSYEGVQSSGNTIYF
- TRBD1 TRBJ2-7 TRBV27 TGTGCCAGCAGTTTGCGTTCATCCGGGACAGGGGGAACCTACGAGCAGTACTTC CASSLRSSGTGGTYEQYF
- - TRBJ1-2 TRBV6-5 TGTGCCAGCAGTTACTCTACAGGGATCTATGGCTACACCTTC CASSYSTGIYGYTF
- - TRBJ2-1 TRBV10-3 TGTGCCACGAGGGAGCAGGACTCCTACAATGAGCAGTTCTTC CATREQDSYNEQFF
- - TRBJ2-1 TRBV27 TGTGCCAGCAGTTCTTTCAATGAGCAGTTCTTC CASSSFNEQFF
few TRBD1 TRBJ2-2 TRBV27 TGTGCCAGCAGGTGGGACAGGATCGACACCGGGGAGCTGTTTTTT CASRWDRIDTGELFF
- TRBD2 TRBJ2-3 TRBV4-1 TGCGCCAGCAGCCAAGAAACTAGCGGGGGGATATTAGATACGCAGTATTTT CASSQETSGGILDTQYF
few TRBD1 TRBJ1-5 TRBV25-1 TGTGCCAGCGCCCCGACAGGGGGTCAGCCCCAGCATTTT CASAPTGGQPQHF
- TRBD2 TRBJ2-4 TRBV15 TGTGCCACCAGCAGAGATTGGGGACTAGCGGGGGGTAGGTCCCAAAACATTCAGTACTTC CATSRDWGLAGGRSQNIQYF
- TRBD2 TRBJ2-7 TRBV6-5 TGTGCCAGCAGTTACGGGACTAGCGGATACGAGCAGTACTTC CASSYGTSGYEQYF
- TRBD1 TRBJ2-3 TRBV5-1 TGCGCCAGCAGCACAGGACAGGGGGCAGATACGCAGTATTTT CASSTGQGADTQYF
- TRBD2 TRBJ2-1 TRBV9 TGTGCCAGCAGCGGACTAGCGCCCAAGGGGTACAATGAGCAGTTCTTC CASSGLAPKGYNEQFF
- TRBD2 TRBJ2-3 TRBV29-1 TGCAGCGCAATCCGACTAGCGGGAGGCACAGATACGCAGTATTTT CSAIRLAGGTDTQYF
- - TRBJ1-6 TRBV7-2 TGTGCCAGCAGCCCCCCAGGGGTGGCACCCCTCCACTTT CASSPPGVAPLHF
- - TRBJ1-1 TRBV5-1 TGCGCCAGCAGCTTGGGCGGTGCGGGCACTGAAGCTTTCTTT CASSLGGAGTEAFF
- - TRBJ2-6 TRBV28 TGTGCCAGCAGTTTACCCCCAGGGGCCAACGTCCTGACTTTC CASSLPPGANVLTF
- - TRBJ2-7 TRBV7-2 TGTGCCAGCAGCAAGACAGTTGTAGGCTACGAGCAGTACTTC CASSKTVVGYEQYF
once TRBD1 TRBJ1-4 TRBV2 TGTGCCAGCAGTAAAGACAGGGGCCTAGGGGAAAAACTGTTTTTT CASSKDRGLGEKLFF
- - TRBJ2-1 TRBV18 TGTGCCAGCTCACCAACGGCAGGAAGCCCTAACAATGAGCAGTTCTTC CASSPTAGSPNNEQFF
- - TRBJ2-3 TRBV7-2 TGTGCCAGCAGCTTAGAGCCTTATACGCAGTATTTT CASSLEPYTQYF
- TRBD1 TRBJ2-5 TRBV13 TGTGCCAGCAGCCAAACGACAGGGATCGGGACCCAGTACTTC CASSQTTGIGTQYF
- - TRBJ1-6 TRBV4-1 TGCGCCAGCAGCCAGAGTGCGAATTCACCCCTCCACTTT CASSQSANSPLHF
few - TRBJ2-3 TRBV7-3 TGTGCCAGCAGCCTTGTGGGGAGGGGGGGTAGCACAGATACGCAGTATTTT CASSLVGRGGSTDTQYF